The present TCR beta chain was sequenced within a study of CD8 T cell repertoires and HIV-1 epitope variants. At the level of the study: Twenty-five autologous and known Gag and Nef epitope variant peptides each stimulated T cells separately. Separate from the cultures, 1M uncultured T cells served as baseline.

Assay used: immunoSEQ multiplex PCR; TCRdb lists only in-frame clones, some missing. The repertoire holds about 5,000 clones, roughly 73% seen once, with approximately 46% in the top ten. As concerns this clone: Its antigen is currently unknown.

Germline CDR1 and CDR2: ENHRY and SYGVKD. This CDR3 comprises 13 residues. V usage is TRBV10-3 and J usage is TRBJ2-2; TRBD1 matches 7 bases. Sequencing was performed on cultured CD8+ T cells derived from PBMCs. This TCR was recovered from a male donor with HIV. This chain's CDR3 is CASKQGDTGELFF. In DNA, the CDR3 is TGTGCGTCAAAGCAGGGGGACACCGGGGAGCTGTTTTTT.